The 14 T cell receptor beta chains presented below share a single source sample, sequenced in a study of spatial heterogeneity in lung cancer. Time point reported: sample taken at primary tumor resection. In each case, whole RNA from tumor, nontumor lung or frozen PBMC was sequenced unsorted. TCRdb fed the 5' RACE reads into MiXCR, producing one record per CDR3 protein. Of around 12,000 distinct CDR3 sequences listed, 14% are singletons. The specimen was PBMCs, collected at surgery. The receptors originated from a female donor with early-stage non-small cell lung cancer.

This clonotype was counted at least ten times. V usage is TRBV10-1 and J usage is TRBJ1-2; D unclear. The CDR3 sequence is 13 residues long. V was trimmed by 6 bases and J by 2 bases, leaving 10 bases between them. In germline, CDR1 is WNHNN, CDR2 SYGVQD (reference sequence). The CDR3, as DNA: TGCGCCAGCAGCCAGGACGGCAACTATGGCTACACCTTC. Translation: CASSQDGNYGYTF.

In this sample, this clonotype is medium-sized. The chain is built from TRBV20-1 and TRBJ1-2; 9 positions agree with TRBD1. After removal of 3 bases from V and 7 bases from J, the junction contained 9 bases not matched to a gene. Germline values: CDR1 DFQATT, CDR2 SNEGSKA (reference sequence). The CDR3 has 14 amino acids. The CDR3 nucleotides are TGCAGTGCTAGGGAACAGGGGGCTGGGGCTGGCTACACCTTC. It translates to CSAREQGAGAGYTF.

This clonotype was seen a handful of times. This sequence joins TRBV5-4 and TRBJ2-7, with D unclear. Germline V CDR1 and CDR2: SGHNT, YYREEE (reference sequence). Trimming removed 1 base at V and 2 bases at J, with 7 bases between. The CDR3 has 13 amino acids. CDR3: CASSLRETYEQYF. The CDR3 nucleotides read TGTGCCAGCAGCTTGAGGGAAACCTACGAGCAGTACTTC.

This clonotype was counted ten times or more. V is TRBV5-5 and J is TRBJ1-5, with a tentative D call TRBD1 (6 bases). V was cut by 4 bases and J by 5 bases, with 16 bases left in between. This CDR3 region has 15 residues. CDR1 and CDR2 from the germline V gene are SGHKS and YYEKEE (reference sequence). The chain's CDR3 is CASSAGTPGDQPQHF. The CDR3 DNA reads as TGTGCCAGCAGCGCCGGGACACCTGGGGATCAGCCCCAGCATTTT.

This clonotype rates as medium-sized. The genes are TRBV5-1 and TRBJ2-3, with D uncertain. Deletions cut 5 bases from V and 1 base from J, with 11 bases between. CDR3 length equals 14 residues. Germline CDR1 SGHRS, CDR2 YFSETQ. The CDR3, as DNA: TGCGCCAGCAGTTTTCGGCAGGGCACAGATACGCAGTATTTT. Translated, it gives CASSFRQGTDTQYF.

This clonotype showed up many times. The chain links TRBV3-1 to TRBJ1-1; tentative D call: TRBD1 (6 bases). V was clipped by 4 bases and J by 11 bases, with 14 bases between them. There are 12 residues in the CDR3. Germline V lookup: CDR1 LGHDT, CDR2 YNNKEL (reference sequence). In DNA form, the CDR3 reads TGTGCCAGCAGCCCCCCAGGGGTAAGGGCTTTCTTT. Its translation: CASSPPGVRAFF. Full variable domain (remainder filled in from reference TRBV3-1 and TRBJ1-1): DTAVSQTPKYLVTQMGNDKSIKCEQNLGHDTMYWYKQDSKKFLKIMFSYNNKELIINETVPNRFSPKSPDKAHLNLHINSLELGDSAVYFCASSPPGVRAFFGQGTRLTVV.

There are many counts of this clonotype. The V call is TRBV2, the J call TRBJ2-7, with D unresolved. With 6 bases removed from V and 6 bases from J, the gap between germline ends came to 6 bases. CDR3 size: 10 residues. Germline CDR1 SNHLY, CDR2 FYNNEI. The CDR3 sequence: CASRTTEQYF. CDR3 bases: TGTGCCAGCAGGACGACCGAGCAGTACTTC.

There are many counts of this clonotype. The chain combines TRBV6-2 or TRBV6-3 with TRBJ1-4; D uncertain. Germline assignment: CDR1 MNHEY and CDR2 SVGEGT. The V end was cut by 0 bases, the J end by 8 bases, with 4 bases between. The CDR3 covers 12 residues. CDR3 bases: TGTGCCAGCAGTTACTCGTCCGAAAAACTGTTTTTT. Encoded protein: CASSYSSEKLFF.

This clonotype occurred many times. The rearrangement links TRBV27 to TRBJ1-1; 8 nucleotides match TRBD1. The CDR3 extends over 16 amino acids. Germline V gene data show CDR1 as MNHEY and CDR2 as SMNVEV (reference sequence). V lost 2 bases, J lost 4 bases, and 9 bases stayed unmatched. The CDR3 nucleotides are TGTGCCAGCAGTTTAACCGCCGGGACAGGAGGCACTGAAGCTTTCTTT. Its protein product is CASSLTAGTGGTEAFF.

This clonotype is categorized as medium-sized. The chain joins TRBV5-1 to TRBJ1-1; 8 bases agree with TRBD1. In germline, CDR1 is SGHRS, CDR2 YFSETQ. With V trimmed by 4 bases and J by 0 bases, 8 bases remained unmatched. The CDR3 runs 16 residues. CDR3 loop: CASSIFGQGVNTEAFF. CDR3 bases: TGCGCCAGCAGCATTTTTGGACAGGGAGTGAACACTGAAGCTTTCTTT.

The sample holds many counts of this clonotype. The chain combines TRBV20-1 with TRBJ2-7, with 11 bases identical to TRBD2. CDR1 and CDR2 from the germline V gene are DFQATT and SNEGSKA (reference sequence). The CDR3 runs 16 residues. The junction had 6 bases not matched to a gene; V was cut back by 0 bases and J by 2 bases. The DNA of the CDR3 is TGCAGTGCTAGAGACCCAAATAGCGGGGGGGCCTACGAGCAGTACTTC. This sequence encodes CSARDPNSGGAYEQYF.

The chain links TRBV6-2 or TRBV6-3 to TRBJ2-2, with 9 bases aligning to TRBD1. V trimming: 6 bases; J trimming: 4 bases; junction bases outside the gene matches: 15. Germline V gene lookup returns CDR1 MNHEY and CDR2 SVGEGT. The CDR3 sequence is 18 residues long. The DNA for the CDR3 is TGTGCCAGCAGGCCAAAACTACCCGGGACAGGGCCCACCGGGGAGCTGTTTTTT. This codes for CASRPKLPGTGPTGELFF.

This clonotype qualifies as medium-sized. The J gene is TRBJ1-2, the V gene TRBV4-3; D is uncertain. Trimming stripped 4 bases from V and 6 bases from J, with 21 bases between. The germline V gene has CDR1 LGHNA and CDR2 YSLEER. This CDR3 has 16 amino acids. This CDR3 reads CASSLDVGRLYDGYTF. The CDR3, as DNA: TGCGCCAGCAGCCTCGACGTCGGACGGCTTTACGATGGCTACACCTTC.

In this sample, this clonotype turned up many times. This chain links TRBV7-2 with TRBJ2-1; 11 nucleotides line up with TRBD2. The CDR3 is 17 residues long. After removal of 1 base from V and 4 bases from J, the junction contained 6 bases not matched to a gene. CDR1 and CDR2 (germline): SGHTA, FQGNSA. The CDR3 sequence is CASSLVAGLAEYNEQFF. CDR3 sequence (DNA): TGTGCCAGCAGCTTAGTAGCGGGACTAGCGGAATACAATGAGCAGTTCTTC.